Here is one T cell receptor (beta chain) with its context. Antigen specificity is unknown. The CDR3 spans 15 residues. Germline V gene sequence: CDR1 SGHNT, CDR2 YYREEE (reference sequence). Trimming pared 2 bases from V and 5 bases from J, leaving 14 bases between. This sample is drawn from a study of cytomegalovirus exposure and HLA in healthy donors. Study-wide findings and caveats: When analyzed later, a missense DCLRE1C variant was found to be linked to TCR beta V- and J-gene trimming. The later analysis indicated that the majority of CMV-associated TCR beta chains appeared HLA-restricted.

PCR involved 60 Vbeta and 13 Jbeta primers. Only in-frame clones appear in the TCRdb table, and some are missing; sequencing was by immunoSEQ multiplex PCR. The table shows around 160,000 clones, with about 75% occurring only once. This clonotype was obtained from a man aged 50 to 60 in good health and CMV-seropositive. Sequencing was done on a sample of PBMCs. The V call is TRBV5-4, the J call TRBJ1-5; D gene ambiguous. The CDR3 DNA sequence: TGTGCCAGCAGCTTCGGTGGAAAGAGGTATCAGCCCCAGCATTTT. It is translated as CASSFGGKRYQPQHF.